This passage covers 29 T cell receptor beta chains from one sample sequenced in a study of T cell responses to AZD1222 COVID-19 vaccine. Sequencing was performed with immunoSEQ multiplex PCR; in TCRdb, only in-frame clones are kept and a portion is missing. This sample has under 150,000 clones, with approximately 94% found just once. Sample: peripheral blood, taken on day 0 of AZD1222 vaccination. The receptors were gathered from an adult in good health.

The chain carries TRBV5-1 and TRBJ2-3; D might be TRBD2 (6 bases). V lost 1 base and J lost 2, with 14 bases in between. The CDR3 runs 16 residues. Germline CDR1 is SGHRS and CDR2 is YFSETQ. The CDR3 DNA is TGCGCCAGCAGCTTGAGTGAGGGCGGGGCCACAGATACGCAGTATTTT. Encoded protein: CASSLSEGGATDTQYF.

This clone has more than one count but fewer than ten. The V call is TRBV9, the J call TRBJ1-1, with D possibly TRBD1 on 5 matching bases. CDR1 SGDLS and CDR2 YYNGEE come from the germline V gene. Between the trimmed V and J ends, which lost 4 bases and 5 bases, there was a span of 12 bases. The CDR3 consists of 13 residues. The CDR3 DNA reads TGTGCCAGCAGCTTAGATCAGGGAACTGAAGCTTTCTTT. This sequence encodes CASSLDQGTEAFF.

V usage is TRBV19 and J usage is TRBJ2-3; tentative D call: TRBD1 (5 bases). Trimming removed 8 bases at V and 4 bases at J, with 7 bases between. The germline V gene encodes CDR1 LNHDA and CDR2 SQIVND (reference sequence). The CDR3 runs to 11 residues. The CDR3 DNA sequence: TGTGCCAGTGCAGGGCCAGATACGCAGTATTTT. Translating gives CASAGPDTQYF. The entire variable domain, with the rest obtained from reference TRBV19 and TRBJ2-3, is as follows: DGGITQSPKYLFRKEGQNVTLSCEQNLNHDAMYWYRQDPGQGLRLIYYSQIVNDFQKGDIAEGYSVSREKKESFPLTVTSAQKNPTAFYLCASAGPDTQYFGPGTRLTVL.

A single count supports this clone. The J gene is TRBJ1-1, the V gene TRBV10-3; D is perhaps TRBD1 (5 bases). Trimming took 7 bases from V and 3 from J, leaving 12 bases between them. This CDR3 comprises 13 residues. The V gene's germline CDR1 is ENHRY and CDR2 SYGVKD. CDR3 DNA sequence: TGTGCCATCAACCCAAGGGGCGACACTGAAGCTTTCTTT. Amino acids: CAINPRGDTEAFF.

The CDR3 DNA reads as TGTGCCAGCAGCTTAAGCGCAGATAGCAATCAGCCCCAGCATTTT. This gives the protein CASSLSADSNQPQHF. The chain couples TRBV7-2 to TRBJ1-5; D is unresolved. Germline V gene data show CDR1 as SGHTA and CDR2 as FQGNSA. The ends were cut back, 2 bases at V and 0 bases at J, with 8 bases in the middle. This CDR3 has 15 amino acids.

The chain couples TRBV4-3 to TRBJ2-2; either TRBD1 or TRBD2 may supply D (5 bases each). Germline CDR1 reads LGHNA; CDR2 reads YSLEER. V lost 0 bases and J lost 4, with 15 bases in between. The CDR3 is 17 amino acids. CDR3 in DNA: TGCGCCAGCAGCCAAGAAGCGCCGGGACCTAGCACCGGGGAGCTGTTTTTT. Translated: CASSQEAPGPSTGELFF.

The genes are TRBV10-3 and TRBJ2-7; 7 nucleotides match TRBD2. CDR1 ENHRY and CDR2 SYGVKD come from the germline V gene. The CDR3 has 13 amino acids. The J segment lost 2 bases and the V segment lost 8 bases, leaving 6 bases of the junction unmatched. CDR3 bases: TGTGCCATCGGGGGGAGCGGGGCCTACGAGCAGTACTTC. This translates into CAIGGSGAYEQYF.

The chain carries TRBV10-3 and TRBJ1-2; 8 bases are a match to TRBD1. V dropped 5 bases and J dropped 4; count of bases not matched to a gene: 12. This CDR3 spans 16 amino acids. Germline CDR1 reads ENHRY; CDR2 reads SYGVKD. As DNA, the CDR3 is TGTGCCATCAGTAACCACCGGGACAGGTTCCTCTATGGCTACACCTTC. Residues: CAISNHRDRFLYGYTF.

This sequence joins TRBV9 and TRBJ2-3; D is undetermined. Trimming pared 0 bases from V and 2 bases from J, leaving 13 bases between. This CDR3 is built from 16 residues. The germline CDR1 and CDR2 sequences are SGDLS and YYNGEE. In DNA form, the CDR3 reads TGTGCCAGCAGCGTAGGCTCCAAGGGTTACACAGATACGCAGTATTTT. Protein: CASSVGSKGYTDTQYF. The variable domain in full, with the rest retrieved from reference TRBV9 and TRBJ2-3, is DSGVTQTPKHLITATGQRVTLRCSPRSGDLSVYWYQQSLDQGLQFLIQYYNGEERAKGNILERFSAQQFPDLHSELNLSSLELGDSALYFCASSVGSKGYTDTQYFGPGTRLTVL.

The rearrangement uses TRBV7-3 and TRBJ1-1; D unresolved. Looked up from germline, CDR1 is SGHTA and CDR2 is FQGTGA. This CDR3 contains 14 residues. V was shortened by 1 base and J by 0 bases, with 6 bases between the two germline ends. CDR3: CASSLNRMNTEAFF. In DNA, the CDR3 is TGTGCCAGCAGCTTAAATCGGATGAACACTGAAGCTTTCTTT.

This clone was detected only once. This chain uses TRBV9 with TRBJ2-3; D remains ambiguous. V gave up 1 base and J gave up 4 bases, with 10 bases separating them. Germline V CDR1 and CDR2: SGDLS, YYNGEE. This CDR3 has 14 residues. The CDR3 region has the DNA TGTGCCAGCAGCGTATTGGGTGGTTCAGATACGCAGTATTTT. Amino acid sequence: CASSVLGGSDTQYF.

The rearrangement links TRBV5-8 to TRBJ2-2; 8 nucleotides agree with TRBD2. Germline V gene sequence: CDR1 SGHTS, CDR2 YDEGEE. This CDR3 comprises 16 residues. V dropped 0 bases and J dropped 4; count of bases not matched to a gene: 5. The CDR3: CASSLAGGEITGELFF. Written as DNA, the CDR3 is TGTGCCAGCAGCTTGGCCGGGGGGGAGATCACCGGGGAGCTGTTTTTT.

This clone was counted once. The chain links TRBV6-5 to TRBJ1-5, with D possibly being TRBD1 (6 bases). Looked up from germline, CDR1 is MNHEY and CDR2 is SVGAGI. Trimming took 5 bases from V and 6 from J, leaving 17 bases between them. The CDR3 covers 15 residues. The CDR3 loop reads CASSPYAGDSQPQHF. The CDR3 DNA reads TGTGCCAGCAGTCCCTACGCAGGGGATAGTCAGCCCCAGCATTTT.

The chain carries TRBV9 and TRBJ2-7; D gene uncertain. The germline gives CDR1 SGDLS, CDR2 YYNGEE. Trimming took off 4 bases at V and 0 bases at J, with 8 bases between the two ends. This CDR3 spans 13 amino acids. The CDR3 DNA reads TGTGCCAGCAGCAAGGGTGACTCCTACGAGCAGTACTTC. Protein sequence: CASSKGDSYEQYF. Together with reference TRBV9 and TRBJ2-7, the CDR3 gives the full variable domain: DSGVTQTPKHLITATGQRVTLRCSPRSGDLSVYWYQQSLDQGLQFLIQYYNGEERAKGNILERFSAQQFPDLHSELNLSSLELGDSALYFCASSKGDSYEQYFGPGTRLTVT.

V usage is TRBV7-2 and J usage is TRBJ2-2, with 7 bases aligning to TRBD2. CDR1 is SGHTA and CDR2 is FQGNSA in the germline V gene. The CDR3 runs to 14 residues. After removal of 2 bases from V and 7 bases from J, the junction contained 4 bases not matched to a gene. The CDR3 loop is CASSLWEGGGELFF. The CDR3 region has the DNA TGTGCCAGCAGCTTATGGGAGGGCGGCGGGGAGCTGTTTTTT.

The chain is built from TRBV12-5 and TRBJ1-1; D is possibly TRBD1 (5 bases). The V gene's germline CDR1 is LGHNT and CDR2 FRNRAP. The V and J ends lost 8 bases and 11 bases respectively, with 18 bases between them. CDR3 size: 12 residues. The DNA of the CDR3 is TGTGCTAGTTTAAAAGTAGGGACTTCCGCTTTCTTT. Translating gives CASLKVGTSAFF.

This chain links TRBV3-1 (or the pseudogene TRBV3-2) with TRBJ2-1, with a weak D call TRBD1 (6 bases). In germline, CDR1 is LGHDT, CDR2 YNNKEL (reference sequence). V lost 1 base and J 9 bases, leaving 16 bases between the germline ends. The CDR3 totals 15 residues. In DNA, the CDR3 is TGTGCCAGCAGCCAAGGCAGGCAGGGGTTGAGTGAGCAGTTCTTC. This gives the protein CASSQGRQGLSEQFF.

This clone was picked up one time. The chain links TRBV14 to TRBJ2-7, with 10 bases matching TRBD2. The germline gives CDR1 SGHDN, CDR2 FVKESK. The CDR3 has 18 residues. Trimming took 0 bases from V and 1 from J; bases not matched to a gene: 9. In DNA, the CDR3 is TGTGCCAGCAGCCAAGAGCCTAGCGGGAGAACCGGGTCCTACGAGCAGTACTTC. Its protein product is CASSQEPSGRTGSYEQYF.

The chain carries TRBV7-9 and TRBJ2-3; 7 nucleotides match TRBD1. The germline gives CDR1 SEHNR, CDR2 FQNEAQ (reference sequence). There are 17 residues in the CDR3. With V trimmed by 2 bases and J by 0 bases, 8 bases remained unmatched. The CDR3 loop reads CASSLLLAGGSTDTQYF. In nucleotides, the CDR3 is TGTGCCAGCAGCTTACTCCTAGCAGGGGGAAGCACAGATACGCAGTATTTT.

The rearrangement uses TRBV5-1 and TRBJ1-3, with TRBD1 as a possible D gene (6 bases). This CDR3 comprises 17 residues. From germline, CDR1 is SGHRS and CDR2 YFSETQ. With 3 bases removed from V and 3 bases from J, the gap between germline ends came to 19 bases. CDR3 bases: TGCGCCAGCAGCTCGGGGACCACAGGGATTGGTGGAAACACCATATATTTT. This encodes CASSSGTTGIGGNTIYF.

The CDR3 region is CSVESQAFNSPLHF. The CDR3 coding sequence is TGCAGCGTTGAAAGCCAGGCGTTTAATTCACCCCTCCACTTT. This chain joins TRBV29-1 and TRBJ1-6; D ambiguous. The V end was cut by 2 bases, the J end by 6 bases, with 11 bases between. The length of the CDR3 is 14 residues. CDR1 is SQVTM, CDR2 ANQGSEA, per germline.

A remark on this clone: Other DNA sequences in the same sample also yield this CDR3. The gene calls are TRBV6-4 and TRBJ1-1; D is unresolved. Germline V gene lookup returns CDR1 MRHNA and CDR2 SNTAGT. The CDR3 has 13 residues. Between the trimmed V and J ends, which lost 3 bases and 1 base, there was a span of 6 bases. As DNA, the CDR3 is TGTGCCAGCAGTGAAATTCCGAACACTGAAGCTTTCTTT. Residues: CASSEIPNTEAFF.

The chain combines TRBV6-5 with TRBJ1-4, with D possibly TRBD1 on 6 matching bases. Per germline, CDR1 MNHEY and CDR2 SVGAGI. V lost 6 bases to trimming and J lost 7 bases, with 15 bases between them. The CDR3 runs 14 residues. CDR3 in DNA: TGTGCCAGCAGATACAGGGCAGAACGTGAAAAACTGTTTTTT. It is translated as CASRYRAEREKLFF.

The chain couples TRBV2 to TRBJ2-7; 10 bases agree with TRBD1. The germline CDR1 and CDR2 sequences are SNHLY and FYNNEI. This CDR3 has 14 amino acids. V gave up 5 bases and J gave up 3 bases; unmatched junction bases: 4. The CDR3 here is CASSTGTGVYEQYF. The CDR3, as DNA: TGTGCCAGCAGTACCGGGACAGGGGTCTACGAGCAGTACTTC. Supplemented by reference TRBV2 and TRBJ2-7, the full variable domain reads EPEVTQTPSHQVTQMGQEVILRCVPISNHLYFYWYRQILGQKVEFLVSFYNNEISEKSEIFDDQFSVERPDGSNFTLKIRSTKLEDSAMYFCASSTGTGVYEQYFGPGTRLTVT.

The V call is TRBV25-1, the J call TRBJ2-3; D uncertain. The CDR3 loop spans 12 amino acids. Germline lookup yields CDR1 MGHDK and CDR2 SYGVNS. The V gene lost 1 base and the J gene lost 5 bases, with 4 bases spanning the gap. The CDR3 nucleotides read TGTGCCAGCAGTGAATCGGGAGATACGCAGTATTTT. Protein product: CASSESGDTQYF.

The chain has TRBV7-9 and TRBJ1-2, with 9 bases fitting TRBD1. This CDR3 is 15 amino acids long. V shed 5 bases, J shed 1 base, and the junction held 5 bases outside the gene matches. Germline CDR1 and CDR2: SEHNR and FQNEAQ (reference sequence). CDR3 sequence reads: CASSPRTGVNYGYTF. The CDR3 DNA sequence: TGTGCCAGCAGCCCCCGGACAGGGGTTAACTATGGCTACACCTTC.

The rearrangement uses TRBV7-8 and TRBJ2-1, with 7 bases fitting TRBD2. Germline CDR1 reads SGHVS; CDR2 reads FQNEAQ. Trimming removed 0 bases from V and 7 bases from J; junction bases left unmatched: 9. The CDR3 is 16 residues long. Here the CDR3 reads CASSLAPSGNRNEQFF. The CDR3 region has the DNA TGTGCCAGCAGCTTAGCTCCTAGCGGAAATCGGAATGAGCAGTTCTTC.

This clone occurred once. The J gene is TRBJ1-2, the V gene TRBV2; weak D call: TRBD1 (6 bases). Trimming stripped 6 bases from V and 6 bases from J, with 11 bases between. The germline gives CDR1 SNHLY, CDR2 FYNNEI. This CDR3 has 12 residues. The CDR3 nucleotides read TGTGCCAGCAGCGGAACAGGGAATGGCTACACCTTC. This encodes CASSGTGNGYTF.

This clone was counted a single time. The chain couples TRBV4-3 to TRBJ1-6; D unclear. V dropped 1 base and J dropped 7 bases, with 11 bases sitting between them. Germline V CDR1 and CDR2: LGHNA, YSLEER. The CDR3 is made up of 15 amino acids. Here the CDR3 DNA reads TGCGCCAGCAGCCAAGGTCACAGAGGAAATTCACCCCTCCACTTT. It yields the protein CASSQGHRGNSPLHF.